A selection of T cell receptor beta chains follows, all from one sample in a study of cytomegalovirus exposure and HLA in healthy donors. Using immunoSEQ multiplex PCR, the repertoire was profiled, and TCRdb retains in-frame clones only, with some absent. The sample lists around 120,000 clones, around 72% occurring once. Source material: PBMCs. Source of these receptors: a woman aged 40 to 50 in good health and CMV-seronegative. The CDR3 runs from the conserved cysteine through the conserved F or W. D genes are given only for firm matches. A row's size may be missing; if present it is once, few, many or a size class.

d_call clone_size j_call v_call cdr3_nt cdr3_aa
TRBD2 NA TRBJ2-1 TRBV2 TGTGCCAGCAGTGTCGGGCGTCGTGGGCTAGCGGGTGGAAATGAGCAGTTCTTC CASSVGRRGLAGGNEQFF
TRBD1 few TRBJ2-7 TRBV28 TGTGCCAGCAGTCCTCCCCATCGGACAGGGGAAGAGCAGTACTTC CASSPPHRTGEEQYF
NA once TRBJ1-4 TRBV2 TGCGCCAGAACCGAATCGGCGGGTTCTAATGAAAAACTGTTTTTT CARTESAGSNEKLFF
NA NA TRBJ1-2 TRBV5-1 TGCGCCAGCAGCTCCCCAGGGGCCCTTAACTATGGCTACACCTTC CASSSPGALNYGYTF
TRBD2 NA TRBJ2-7 TRBV4-2 TGTGCCAGCAGCCAGGGACTACTCTACGAGCAGTACTTC CASSQGLLYEQYF
NA NA TRBJ2-1 TRBV6-1 TGTGCCAGCAGCGACCGACAGCGCCCGTACAATGAGCAGTTCTTC CASSDRQRPYNEQFF
NA once TRBJ1-3 TRBV7-8 TGTGCCAGCAGCTTAGCAGGAGGATTTGGAAACACCATATATTTT CASSLAGGFGNTIYF
NA NA TRBJ2-1 TRBV28 TGTGCCAGCAGTCCGTGGACACCAAGGAGCGCCCTGAGCTCCTACAATGAGCAGTTCTTC CASSPWTPRSALSSYNEQFF
NA NA TRBJ1-1 TRBV7-6 TGTGCCAGCAGCTTAGGTCGGGCCGGGGTGACTGAAGCTTTCTTT CASSLGRAGVTEAFF
TRBD1 NA TRBJ1-6 TRBV11-2 TGTGCCAGCAGCTTAGGCCCGGGACAGGGGGGACCCTATAATTCACCCCTCCACTTT CASSLGPGQGGPYNSPLHF
NA NA TRBJ2-5 TRBV30 TGTGCCTGGAGTGCCCTTGTGGGACAAAGGGAGACCCAGTACTTC CAWSALVGQRETQYF
TRBD1 NA TRBJ2-1 TRBV6-4 TGTGCCAGCAGTTCGGCACCTGCAGGGGGCGACTCCTACAATGAGCAGTTCTTC CASSSAPAGGDSYNEQFF
TRBD2 NA TRBJ2-7 TRBV28 TGTGCCAGCAGTTTAAGACTAGCGGGCTACGAGCAGTACTTC CASSLRLAGYEQYF
NA NA TRBJ2-1 TRBV5-1 TGCGCCAGCAGGTTAGACGGGAGCTCCTACAATGAGCAGTTCTTC CASRLDGSSYNEQFF
NA few TRBJ2-5 TRBV6-1 TGTGCGATCTCTCCGTCTAGGGAGACCCAGTACTTC CAISPSRETQYF
NA NA TRBJ2-7 TRBV7-9 TGTGCCAGCAGCTCTCCGGGGAGAGGTTACGAGCAGTACTTC CASSSPGRGYEQYF
TRBD2 NA TRBJ2-3 TRBV28 TGTGCCAGCAGCTTCGGACTAGCGCAAAGCACAGATACGCAGTATTTT CASSFGLAQSTDTQYF
TRBD1 few TRBJ1-2 TRBV5-1 TGCGCCAGCAGCGAAGGACAGGGTGCCTATGGCTACACCTTC CASSEGQGAYGYTF
NA few TRBJ2-3 TRBV6-1 TGTGCCAGCAAACTGAACCACGCCAGCACAGATACGCAGTATTTT CASKLNHASTDTQYF
NA few TRBJ1-6 TRBV6-6 TGTGCCAGCATTCAAGGTCCGACAGGACGTAATTCACCCCTCCACTTT CASIQGPTGRNSPLHF
NA NA TRBJ2-7 TRBV9 TGTGCCAGCAGCGTAGTTTCAGGCTCCTACGAGCAGTACTTC CASSVVSGSYEQYF